The 29 T cell receptor beta chains below all came from one sample that was sequenced in a study of beta chain features in type 1 diabetes. The study, taken as a whole, reports: Among all four CD4+ subsets, Type 1 diabetes patients had TCRB CDR3s that were moderately but significantly shorter.

These receptors lack a known antigen. cDNA synthesis used the whole RNA isolate, giving expressed TCRB sequences. Only in-frame clones appear in the TCRdb table, and some are missing; sequencing was by immunoSEQ multiplex PCR. The table shows 50,000 to 55,000 clones, with about 60% occurring only once. The sequenced sample consisted of stem cell memory CD4+ T cells from blood. Receptors originate from a woman in her twenties or thirties with type 1 diabetes.

This rearrangement joins TRBV5-1 to TRBJ1-2; no clear D. Germline values: CDR1 SGHRS, CDR2 YFSETQ. V lost 6 bases to trimming and J lost 8 bases, with 14 bases between them. This CDR3 comprises 12 residues. CDR3 amino acids: CASTSRGLGYTF. CDR3 DNA sequence: TGCGCCAGCACCTCTCGTGGGCTCGGCTACACCTTC. The entire variable domain, with the rest obtained from reference TRBV5-1 and TRBJ1-2, is as follows: KAGVTQTPRYLIKTRGQQVTLSCSPISGHRSVSWYQQTPGQGLQFLFEYFSETQRNKGNFPGRFSGRQFSNSRSEMNVSTLELGDSALYLCASTSRGLGYTFGSGTRLTVV.

This clone occurred a few times. This chain joins TRBV5-1 and TRBJ2-3; 8 bases fit TRBD2. Trimming at V came to 4 bases and at J to 1 base, leaving 5 bases not matched to a gene. The CDR3 consists of 15 residues. CDR1 SGHRS and CDR2 YFSETQ come from the germline V gene. DNA for the CDR3: TGCGCCAGCAGCACCACTAGCGGCGGCACAGATACGCAGTATTTT. This codes for CASSTTSGGTDTQYF.

The sample holds a few counts of this clone. This chain links TRBV10-3 with TRBJ2-3; 8 positions match TRBD2. The germline CDR1 and CDR2 sequences are ENHRY and SYGVKD. With 3 bases clipped from V and 3 bases from J, the junction kept 5 bases outside the gene matches. The CDR3 length is 15 residues. CDR3 DNA: TGTGCCATCAGTGACCGGGAGGGCCCGACAGATACGCAGTATTTT. Translating gives CAISDREGPTDTQYF.

V gene TRBV5-1 combines with J gene TRBJ2-2; D unresolved. This CDR3 is built from 14 residues. Trimming took 1 base from V and 6 from J, leaving 10 bases between them. Germline V CDR1 and CDR2: SGHRS, YFSETQ. CDR3 bases: TGCGCCAGCAGCTTGCCACGACTCCCCGGGGAGCTGTTTTTT. Translated, it gives CASSLPRLPGELFF.

V gene TRBV28 combines with J gene TRBJ1-2, with D perhaps TRBD1 (5 bases). In germline, CDR1 is MDHEN, CDR2 SYDVKM. The CDR3 is made up of 15 amino acids. Trimming shortened V by 4 bases and J by 7 bases, and 19 bases separated the two germline ends. The CDR3 DNA is TGTGCCAGCAGTTCCCACGGCGGGGGTGCTGGTGGCTACACCTTC. Protein: CASSSHGGGAGGYTF.

The chain carries TRBV11-2 and TRBJ1-1; D is perhaps TRBD1 (6 bases). Trimming left V 8 bases short and J 1 base short, with 14 bases between. The CDR3 is made up of 14 amino acids. The germline V gene has CDR1 SGHAT and CDR2 FQNNGV. Written as DNA, the CDR3 is TGTGCCAGCCGTAGCACAGGGACGAACACTGAAGCTTTCTTT. Protein product: CASRSTGTNTEAFF.

J is TRBJ2-1 and V is TRBV23-1; D ambiguous. TRBV23-1 counts as an open reading frame of uncertain function. Trimming shortened V by 7 bases and J by 7 bases, and 17 bases separated the two germline ends. The CDR3 runs to 14 residues. CDR3 amino acids: CASIPRPPKNEQFF. As DNA, the CDR3 is TGCGCCAGCATCCCGAGGCCTCCCAAGAATGAGCAGTTCTTC.

The V gene is TRBV29-1, the J gene TRBJ2-7, with 9 bases aligning to TRBD1. J was trimmed by 4 bases and V by 3 bases; bases with no gene match: 7. The CDR3 spans 14 residues. Per the germline V gene, CDR1 is SQVTM and CDR2 is ANQGSEA. The CDR3 loop reads CSVDSGTGQYEQYF. The CDR3 bases are TGCAGCGTTGACTCCGGGACAGGGCAATACGAGCAGTACTTC.

This clone occurred a few times. The gene calls are TRBV7-9 and TRBJ1-5; D not certain. The CDR3 loop spans 15 amino acids. Trimming removed 4 bases at V and 0 bases at J, with 10 bases between. The germline V gene encodes CDR1 SEHNR and CDR2 FQNEAQ (reference sequence). The CDR3 is CASSSGSSSNQPQHF. The CDR3 DNA reads TGTGCCAGCAGCTCGGGTAGCAGTAGCAATCAGCCCCAGCATTTT.

The V gene is TRBV28, the J gene TRBJ1-2, with D maybe TRBD1 (6 bases). Germline CDR1 and CDR2: MDHEN and SYDVKM. The CDR3 consists of 8 residues. CDR3 in amino acids: CKGGPYTF. The CDR3 DNA reads TGTAAGGGGGGGCCCTACACCTTC.

The J gene is TRBJ1-1, the V gene TRBV6-4, with D possibly matching TRBD1 (6 bases). CDR1 and CDR2 from the germline V gene are MRHNA and SNTAGT. The CDR3 has 14 amino acids. V lost 3 bases and J lost 9, with 17 bases in between. The CDR3 region is CASSESGGASKAFF. CDR3 DNA: TGTGCCAGCAGTGAGTCGGGGGGCGCTTCTAAAGCTTTCTTT.

The rearrangement joins TRBV6-6 to TRBJ2-1; D is perhaps TRBD1 (6 bases). The ends were cut back, 5 bases at V and 6 bases at J, with 11 bases in the middle. The germline CDR1 and CDR2 sequences are MNHNY and SVGAGI (reference sequence). This CDR3 comprises 13 residues. CDR3 amino acids: CASSPGQSNEQFF. For the CDR3, the DNA is TGTGCCAGCAGTCCCGGACAGAGCAATGAGCAGTTCTTC.

Points on this clone: The same CDR3 arises from other DNA sequences in this sample as well. This sequence joins TRBV7-9 and TRBJ2-7; 10 bases align to TRBD2. Germline V gene lookup returns CDR1 SEHNR and CDR2 FQNEAQ (reference sequence). The V and J ends lost 1 base and 5 bases, in that order; junction bases with no gene match: 2. The CDR3 contains 14 residues. Here the CDR3 DNA reads TGTGCCAGCAGCTTAGGGCTAGCGGGAGACGAGCAGTACTTC. Its protein is CASSLGLAGDEQYF. Full variable domain (remainder filled in from reference TRBV7-9 and TRBJ2-7): DTGVSQNPRHKITKRGQNVTFRCDPISEHNRLYWYRQTLGQGPEFLTYFQNEAQLEKSRLLSDRFSAERPKGSFSTLEIQRTEQGDSAMYLCASSLGLAGDEQYFGPGTRLTVT.

The chain joins TRBV11-3 to TRBJ2-1, with 10 bases identical to TRBD2. The CDR3 consists of 15 residues. Germline V gene lookup returns CDR1 SGHNT and CDR2 YENEEA. V gave up 3 bases and J gave up 9 bases; unmatched junction bases: 8. CDR3 sequence (DNA): TGTGCCAGCAGCTTGGGTCTAGCGGGAGTAGGTGAGCAGTTCTTC. It codes for CASSLGLAGVGEQFF.

The V and J genes are TRBV5-4 and TRBJ2-1; 11 nucleotides align to TRBD2. V was clipped by 4 bases and J by 6 bases; unmatched bases: 9. The CDR3 covers 16 residues. CDR1 and CDR2 from the germline V gene are SGHNT and YYREEE (reference sequence). This CDR3 reads CASSRRLAGLGNEQFF. CDR3 DNA: TGTGCCAGCAGCCGCCGACTAGCGGGATTGGGCAATGAGCAGTTCTTC.

This sequence joins TRBV7-2 and TRBJ2-3; possible D gene TRBD2, 5 bases. Germline V gene sequence: CDR1 SGHTA, CDR2 FQGNSA. This CDR3 region has 13 residues. V was shortened by 3 bases and J by 6 bases, with 10 bases between the two germline ends. Here the CDR3 DNA reads TGTGCCAGCAGCTTTCGGCGAGGGGATACGCAGTATTTT. Translated: CASSFRRGDTQYF. Full variable domain (missing parts from reference TRBV7-2 and TRBJ2-3): GAGVSQSPSNKVTEKGKDVELRCDPISGHTALYWYRQSLGQGLEFLIYFQGNSAPDKSGLPSDRFSAERTGGSVSTLTIQRTQQEDSAVYLCASSFRRGDTQYFGPGTRLTVL.

The V gene is TRBV7-3, the J gene TRBJ2-1; D unresolved. Trimming pared 4 bases from V and 7 bases from J, leaving 8 bases between. Per germline, CDR1 SGHTA and CDR2 FQGTGA. The CDR3 has 12 amino acids. The CDR3 loop is CASSSHGNEQFF. In DNA, the CDR3 is TGTGCCAGCAGCTCCCACGGGAATGAGCAGTTCTTC.

V usage is TRBV2 and J usage is TRBJ1-5; TRBD1 might be the D (5 bases). V was clipped by 6 bases and J by 4 bases, with 10 bases between them. The germline V gene has CDR1 SNHLY and CDR2 FYNNEI. CDR3 length: 13 residues. The CDR3, as DNA: TGTGCCAGCAGCCAGACAGAAAATCAGCCCCAGCATTTT. Its translation is CASSQTENQPQHF.

CDR3 amino acids: CASSPTGAHNEQFF. The CDR3 DNA follows: TGTGCCAGCTCACCAACGGGAGCGCACAATGAGCAGTTCTTC. This rearrangement joins TRBV18 to TRBJ2-1; D perhaps matches TRBD2 (6 bases). Germline V gene data show CDR1 as KGHSH and CDR2 as LQKENI. V lost 2 bases, J lost 5 bases, and 10 bases lay in between. The CDR3 extends over 14 amino acids.

This clone was seen more than once but under ten times. This sequence joins TRBV20-1 and TRBJ2-3; D gene ambiguous. The CDR3 length is 11 residues. Per germline, CDR1 DFQATT and CDR2 SNEGSKA (reference sequence). Trimming removed 3 bases from V and 4 bases from J, with 5 bases in between. The chain's CDR3 is CSASISDTQYF. CDR3 nucleotide sequence: TGCAGTGCTAGCATTTCAGATACGCAGTATTTT.

This clone was detected only once. This sequence joins TRBV15 and TRBJ2-4; maybe TRBD2 (7 bases). This CDR3 has 16 amino acids. Germline V gene lookup returns CDR1 LNHNV and CDR2 YYDKDF (reference sequence). V lost 7 bases and J lost 1, with 17 bases in between. The CDR3 is CATKRGGEGAKNIQYF. The CDR3 DNA follows: TGTGCCACCAAAAGGGGGGGCGAGGGGGCCAAAAACATTCAGTACTTC. The variable domain in full, with the rest retrieved from reference TRBV15 and TRBJ2-4, is DAMVIQNPRYQVTQFGKPVTLSCSQTLNHNVMYWYQQKSSQAPKLLFHYYDKDFNNEADTPDNFQSRRPNTSFCFLDIRSPGLGDTAMYLCATKRGGEGAKNIQYFGAGTRLSVL.

CDR3 nucleotide sequence: TGTGCCAGCAGCACACAAAGCACAGATACGCAGTATTTT. Translating it yields CASSTQSTDTQYF. The V and J genes are TRBV7-9 and TRBJ2-3; D uncertain. V lost 5 bases, J lost 0 bases, and 6 bases lay in between. CDR1 and CDR2 (germline): SEHNR, FQNEAQ (reference sequence). The length of the CDR3 is 13 residues.

The chain carries TRBV7-9 and TRBJ2-7; D perhaps matches TRBD1 (6 bases). CDR1 SEHNR and CDR2 FQNEAQ come from the germline V gene (reference sequence). The CDR3 totals 16 residues. Trimming took 5 bases from V and 1 from J, leaving 18 bases between them. The CDR3 DNA sequence: TGTGCCAGCAGCCGAGTCCCGGGACAAGCGTCCTACGAGCAGTACTTC. This codes for CASSRVPGQASYEQYF.

The chain is built from TRBV30 and TRBJ1-5, with D unclear. From germline, CDR1 is GTSNPN and CDR2 SVGIG (reference sequence). The V gene lost 0 bases and the J gene lost 0 bases, with 9 bases spanning the gap. The CDR3 has 15 amino acids. Here the CDR3 reads CAWSVQTPSNQPQHF. The CDR3 bases are TGTGCCTGGAGTGTACAGACGCCTAGCAATCAGCCCCAGCATTTT. The variable domain in full, completed from reference TRBV30 and TRBJ1-5, reads SQTIHQWPATLVQPVGSPLSLECTVEGTSNPNLYWYRQAAGRGLQLLFYSVGIGQISSEVPQNLSASRPQDRQFILSSKKLLLSDSGFYLCAWSVQTPSNQPQHFGDGTRLSIL.

This clone was recorded a few times. The genes are TRBV19 and TRBJ2-7; perhaps TRBD2 as D (6 bases). The V end lost 3 bases, the J end lost 5 bases, and 20 bases lay between the germline ends. This CDR3 contains 16 residues. The germline CDR1 and CDR2 sequences are LNHDA and SQIVND (reference sequence). The CDR3 DNA sequence: TGTGCCAGTAGTATCTGGCCTGGCGGGGATCTCCACGAGCAGTACTTC. Amino acids: CASSIWPGGDLHEQYF. Drawing the rest from reference TRBV19 and TRBJ2-7, the complete variable domain is DGGITQSPKYLFRKEGQNVTLSCEQNLNHDAMYWYRQDPGQGLRLIYYSQIVNDFQKGDIAEGYSVSREKKESFPLTVTSAQKNPTAFYLCASSIWPGGDLHEQYFGPGTRLTVT.

This clone was picked up a small number of times. The V gene is TRBV2, the J gene TRBJ2-1; 14 bases fit TRBD2. The CDR3 runs to 14 residues. The V gene's germline CDR1 is SNHLY and CDR2 FYNNEI. Trimming cost V 4 bases and J 7 bases; bases outside gene matches: 0. CDR3 sequence reads: CASSGLAGGNEQFF. The CDR3 DNA is TGTGCCAGCAGTGGACTAGCGGGAGGGAATGAGCAGTTCTTC.

This clone was counted a few times. The chain uses TRBV7-2 and TRBJ1-2; D uncertain. CDR1 and CDR2 from the germline V gene are SGHTA and FQGNSA. The germline V and J ends were trimmed by 5 bases and 4 bases, with 17 bases remaining between them. The CDR3 covers 15 residues. Here the CDR3 reads CASSPGPAPIYGYTF. CDR3 nucleotide sequence: TGTGCCAGCAGCCCTGGCCCCGCTCCGATCTATGGCTACACCTTC. The complete variable domain, with remaining parts taken from reference TRBV7-2 and TRBJ1-2, reads GAGVSQSPSNKVTEKGKDVELRCDPISGHTALYWYRQSLGQGLEFLIYFQGNSAPDKSGLPSDRFSAERTGGSVSTLTIQRTQQEDSAVYLCASSPGPAPIYGYTFGSGTRLTVV.

This chain connects TRBV5-1 to TRBJ1-1; D gene ambiguous. The CDR3 has 14 residues. The V gene lost 4 bases and the J gene lost 1 base, with 11 bases spanning the gap. Germline loops: CDR1 SGHRS, CDR2 YFSETQ. The CDR3 here is CASSTDPGNTEAFF. In DNA form, the CDR3 reads TGCGCCAGCAGCACAGACCCAGGGAACACTGAAGCTTTCTTT.

The rearrangement uses TRBV20-1 and TRBJ1-2, with D hard to call. V lost 5 bases, J lost 8 bases, and 12 bases lay in between. This CDR3 spans 11 amino acids. Germline V gives CDR1 DFQATT, CDR2 SNEGSKA (reference sequence). For the CDR3, the DNA is TGCAGTGCTGCCGACATCTGGGGCTACACCTTC. Encoded protein: CSAADIWGYTF.